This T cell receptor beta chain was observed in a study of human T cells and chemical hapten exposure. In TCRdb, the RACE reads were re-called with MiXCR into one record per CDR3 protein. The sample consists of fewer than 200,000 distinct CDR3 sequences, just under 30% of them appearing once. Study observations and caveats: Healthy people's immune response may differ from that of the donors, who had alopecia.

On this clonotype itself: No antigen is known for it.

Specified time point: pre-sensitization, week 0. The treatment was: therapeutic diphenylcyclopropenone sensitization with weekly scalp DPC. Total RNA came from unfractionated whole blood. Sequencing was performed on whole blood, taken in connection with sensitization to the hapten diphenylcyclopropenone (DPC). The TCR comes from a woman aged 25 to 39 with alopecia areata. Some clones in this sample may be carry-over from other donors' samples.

For the CDR3, the DNA is TGTGCCAGCAGTTACTACGGGAAATTGCATTTT. Amino acids: CASSYYGKLHF. J is TRBJ1-5 and V is TRBV6-2 or TRBV6-3; no reliable D call. This CDR3 has 11 residues. Trimming removed 1 base at V and 15 bases at J, with 10 bases between. CDR1 and CDR2 from the germline V gene are MNHEY and SVGEGT.